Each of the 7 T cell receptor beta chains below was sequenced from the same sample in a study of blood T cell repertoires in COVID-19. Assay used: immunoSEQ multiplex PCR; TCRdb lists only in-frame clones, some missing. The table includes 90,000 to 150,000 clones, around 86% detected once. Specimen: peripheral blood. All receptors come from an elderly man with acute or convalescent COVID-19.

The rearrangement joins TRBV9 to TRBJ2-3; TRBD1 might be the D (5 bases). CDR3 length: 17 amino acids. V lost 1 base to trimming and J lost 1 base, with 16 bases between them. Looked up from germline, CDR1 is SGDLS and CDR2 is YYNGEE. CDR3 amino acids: CASSVNRRGSGTDTQYF. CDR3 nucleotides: TGTGCCAGCAGCGTAAACCGAAGGGGATCGGGCACAGATACGCAGTATTTT. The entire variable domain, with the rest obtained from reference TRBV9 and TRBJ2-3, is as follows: DSGVTQTPKHLITATGQRVTLRCSPRSGDLSVYWYQQSLDQGLQFLIQYYNGEERAKGNILERFSAQQFPDLHSELNLSSLELGDSALYFCASSVNRRGSGTDTQYFGPGTRLTVL.

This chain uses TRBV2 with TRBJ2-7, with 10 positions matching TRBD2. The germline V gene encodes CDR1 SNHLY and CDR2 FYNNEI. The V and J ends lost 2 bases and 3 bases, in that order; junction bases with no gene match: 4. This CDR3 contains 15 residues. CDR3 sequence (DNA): TGTGCCAGCAGTGAAAGGCCTAGCGGGAGCTACGAGCAGTACTTC. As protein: CASSERPSGSYEQYF.

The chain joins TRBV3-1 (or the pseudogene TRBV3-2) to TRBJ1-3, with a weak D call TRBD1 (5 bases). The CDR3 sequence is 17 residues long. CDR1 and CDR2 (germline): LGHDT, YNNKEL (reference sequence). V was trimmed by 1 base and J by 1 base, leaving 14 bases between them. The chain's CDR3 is CASSQGGAGNSGNTIYF. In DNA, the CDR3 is TGTGCCAGCAGCCAAGGCGGGGCAGGGAATTCTGGAAACACCATATATTTT.

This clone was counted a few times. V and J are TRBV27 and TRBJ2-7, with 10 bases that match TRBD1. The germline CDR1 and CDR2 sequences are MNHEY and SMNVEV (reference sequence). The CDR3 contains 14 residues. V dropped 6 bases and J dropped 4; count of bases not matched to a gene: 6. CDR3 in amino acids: CASSPRTGGYEQYF. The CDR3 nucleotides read TGTGCCAGCAGCCCGAGGACAGGGGGATACGAGCAGTACTTC.

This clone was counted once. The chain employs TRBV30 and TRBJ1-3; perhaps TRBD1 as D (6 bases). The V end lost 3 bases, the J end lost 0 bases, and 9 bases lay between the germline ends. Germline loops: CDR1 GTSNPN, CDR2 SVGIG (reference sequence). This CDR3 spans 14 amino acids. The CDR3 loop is CAWRQGLSGNTIYF. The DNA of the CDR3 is TGTGCCTGGAGACAGGGCCTCTCTGGAAACACCATATATTTT.

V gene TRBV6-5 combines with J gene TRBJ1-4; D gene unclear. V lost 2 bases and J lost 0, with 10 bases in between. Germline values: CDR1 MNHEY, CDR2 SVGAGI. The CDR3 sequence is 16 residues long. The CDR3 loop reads CASSYVAAATNEKLFF. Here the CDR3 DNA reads TGTGCCAGCAGTTACGTGGCGGCAGCAACTAATGAAAAACTGTTTTTT.

This chain's CDR3 is CASSLQLGPQHF. The CDR3 nucleotides read TGTGCCAGCAGTTTGCAGCTGGGCCCCCAGCATTTT. The chain uses TRBV28 and TRBJ1-5, with D uncertain. The V and J ends lost 3 bases and 10 bases respectively, with 10 bases between them. This CDR3 region has 12 residues. Germline V gene data show CDR1 as MDHEN and CDR2 as SYDVKM.